Following are 13 T cell receptor beta chains from one sample sequenced in a study of PD-L1 blockade in urothelial cancer. Time point specified: pretreatment peripheral blood. The table came from immunoSEQ multiplex PCR; TCRdb's copy has only in-frame clones and leaves some out. The table includes about 85,000 clones, about 83% detected once. The material sequenced was PBMCs, taken around atezolizumab (anti-PD-L1) treatment. These receptors were obtained from a man in his sixties with urothelial cancer.

The J gene is TRBJ1-6, the V gene TRBV18, with a possible D match to TRBD1 (6 bases). V was cut by 2 bases and J by 10 bases, with 12 bases left in between. This CDR3 spans 14 amino acids. Germline lookup yields CDR1 KGHSH and CDR2 LQKENI. The CDR3 here is CASSPAGGSSPLHF. The CDR3 region has the DNA TGTGCCAGCTCACCAGCGGGGGGCAGCTCACCCCTCCACTTT. The complete variable domain, with remaining parts taken from reference TRBV18 and TRBJ1-6, reads NAGVMQNPRHLVRRRGQEARLRCSPMKGHSHVYWYRQLPEEGLKFMVYLQKENIIDESGMPKERFSAEFPKEGPSILRIQQVVRGDSAAYFCASSPAGGSSPLHFGNGTRLTVT.

The chain joins TRBV5-1 to TRBJ2-5; D is possibly TRBD2 (5 bases). Per germline, CDR1 SGHRS and CDR2 YFSETQ. The CDR3 runs to 15 residues. Trimming took 7 bases from V and 2 from J, leaving 18 bases between them. The CDR3 region is CASEIGPGGQETQYF. CDR3 coding DNA: TGCGCCAGCGAGATTGGACCCGGAGGTCAAGAGACCCAGTACTTC.

The V gene is TRBV15, the J gene TRBJ2-5, with D perhaps TRBD2 (5 bases). The germline V gene encodes CDR1 LNHNV and CDR2 YYDKDF (reference sequence). V was cut by 4 bases and J by 4 bases, with 19 bases left in between. The CDR3 runs to 16 residues. The CDR3 reads CATSKQPPGMGETQYF. DNA for the CDR3: TGTGCCACCAGCAAACAACCCCCCGGGATGGGAGAGACCCAGTACTTC.

The V gene is TRBV9, the J gene TRBJ1-2, with D maybe TRBD1 (5 bases). Trimming stripped 0 bases from V and 7 bases from J, with 19 bases between. This CDR3 contains 16 residues. Germline CDR1 SGDLS, CDR2 YYNGEE. CDR3 in DNA: TGTGCCAGCAGCGTAGGTGCAGGGTCGCTTCTTTCTGGCTACACCTTC. It specifies CASSVGAGSLLSGYTF.

V and J are TRBV13 and TRBJ2-2; D may be TRBD1 (6 bases). V was cut by 7 bases and J by 7 bases, with 31 bases left in between. Germline values: CDR1 PRHDT, CDR2 FYEKMQ (reference sequence). CDR3 length: 19 amino acids. The CDR3 DNA reads TGTGCCAGCACCCTGGGGGCAGCCTTTTTTAGGGTGAACGGCGGGGAGCTGTTTTTT. Its protein is CASTLGAAFFRVNGGELFF.

This clone has only a few counts. The chain joins TRBV9 to TRBJ1-3, with D maybe TRBD1 (6 bases). Germline loops: CDR1 SGDLS, CDR2 YYNGEE. V was clipped by 8 bases and J by 1 base, with 10 bases between them. The CDR3 consists of 13 residues. The CDR3 spells CASSGQSGNTIYF. The CDR3 DNA reads TGTGCCAGTTCGGGACAATCTGGAAACACCATATATTTT.

J is TRBJ2-1 and V is TRBV29-1; 11 bases map to TRBD2. The CDR3 contains 16 residues. J lost 1 base, V lost 5 bases, and 7 bases had no gene match. Germline loops: CDR1 SQVTM, CDR2 ANQGSEA. The CDR3 region has the DNA TGCAGCGTTTTGAGACTAGCGGGGCCTTCCTACAATGAGCAGTTCTTC. Translating it yields CSVLRLAGPSYNEQFF.

The chain carries TRBV5-4 and TRBJ2-7, with TRBD2 matching over 8 bases. Germline V lookup: CDR1 SGHNT, CDR2 YYREEE (reference sequence). V lost 4 bases to trimming and J lost 8 bases; unmatched junction nucleotides: 20. The CDR3 covers 17 residues. The CDR3 here is CASSLIASSGDWRQQYF. The CDR3 DNA reads TGTGCCAGCAGCCTAATAGCCAGTAGCGGGGATTGGCGGCAGCAGTACTTC.

CDR3 amino acids: CASSQQGVRTDTQYF. In nucleotides, the CDR3 is TGCGCCAGCAGCCAACAGGGGGTGCGCACAGATACGCAGTATTTT. The V and J genes are TRBV4-1 and TRBJ2-3; 7 positions agree with TRBD1. The germline V gene encodes CDR1 MGHRA and CDR2 YSYEKL. V shed 2 bases, J shed 1 base, and the junction held 3 bases outside the gene matches. This CDR3 spans 15 amino acids.

V usage is TRBV14 and J usage is TRBJ2-3, with D perhaps matching TRBD2 (6 bases). Per germline, CDR1 SGHDN and CDR2 FVKESK. CDR3 length: 14 amino acids. V was clipped by 1 base and J by 2 bases, with 7 bases between them. The DNA for the CDR3 is TGTGCCAGCAGCCAAGGCGGGGCCACAGATACGCAGTATTTT. This gives the protein CASSQGGATDTQYF.

The chain carries TRBV19 and TRBJ2-2, with 8 nucleotides matching TRBD2. From germline, CDR1 is LNHDA and CDR2 SQIVND (reference sequence). The V gene end was trimmed by 8 bases and the J gene end by 5 bases; junction bases not matched to a gene: 7. The CDR3 spans 14 residues. CDR3 sequence reads: CASGEAGGTGELFF. DNA of the CDR3: TGTGCCAGTGGGGAGGCGGGGGGAACCGGGGAGCTGTTTTTT. Full variable domain (rest looked up from reference TRBV19 and TRBJ2-2): DGGITQSPKYLFRKEGQNVTLSCEQNLNHDAMYWYRQDPGQGLRLIYYSQIVNDFQKGDIAEGYSVSREKKESFPLTVTSAQKNPTAFYLCASGEAGGTGELFFGEGSRLTVL.

This clone came up a few times. The genes are TRBV19 and TRBJ1-4, with D uncertain. The ends were cut back, 10 bases at V and 0 bases at J, with 3 bases in the middle. The CDR3 is made up of 11 amino acids. The germline CDR1 and CDR2 sequences are LNHDA and SQIVND (reference sequence). The CDR3: CAIATNEKLFF. The CDR3 nucleotides read TGTGCCATCGCAACTAATGAAAAACTGTTTTTT.

The V and J genes are TRBV7-6 and TRBJ1-2; 9 bases are a match to TRBD1. This CDR3 region has 13 residues. J lost 8 bases, V lost 5 bases, and 6 bases had no gene match. Germline-derived CDR1 and CDR2 are SGHVS and FNYEAQ. The CDR3 DNA is TGTGCCAGCAGCGCCACAGGGGGCTGGGGCTACACCTTC. Protein product: CASSATGGWGYTF.